Detailed here is one T cell receptor (beta chain). This sample was taken from a study of T cell clones after liver transplantation. Overall study: Subjects received no induction therapy and standard immunosuppression until randomization at 12-24 months post-transplant.

From germline, CDR1 is MGHRA and CDR2 YSYEKL. V was shortened by 3 bases and J by 4 bases, with 3 bases between the two germline ends. The CDR3 extends over 12 amino acids. Data came from immunoSEQ multiplex PCR; TCRdb stores just in-frame clones and leaves some out. In the table there are roughly 73,000 clones, 75% to 85% of which are singletons. The chain carries TRBV4-1 and TRBJ1-4; D is ambiguous. The sequencing here drew on CD4+ T cells from blood, taken before liver transplant. This TCR was sampled from a human donor who received a liver transplant. CDR3 sequence (DNA): TGCGCCAGCAGCCAGGTTAATGAAAAACTGTTTTTT. Encoded protein: CASSQVNEKLFF.